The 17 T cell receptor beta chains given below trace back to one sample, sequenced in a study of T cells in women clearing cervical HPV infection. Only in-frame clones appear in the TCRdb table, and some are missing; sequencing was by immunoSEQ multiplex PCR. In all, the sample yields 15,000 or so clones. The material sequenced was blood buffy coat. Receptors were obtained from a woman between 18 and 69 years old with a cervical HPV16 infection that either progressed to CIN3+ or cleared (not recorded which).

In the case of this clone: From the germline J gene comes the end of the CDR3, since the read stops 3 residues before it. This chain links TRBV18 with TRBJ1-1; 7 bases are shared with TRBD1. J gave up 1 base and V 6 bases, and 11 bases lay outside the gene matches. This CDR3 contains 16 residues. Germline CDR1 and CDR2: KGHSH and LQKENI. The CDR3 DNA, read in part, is TGTGCCAGCTCCCCTGGACAGGTCAGGGGGAACACTGAA. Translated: CASSPGQVRGNTE. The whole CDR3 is CASSPGQVRGNTEAFF.

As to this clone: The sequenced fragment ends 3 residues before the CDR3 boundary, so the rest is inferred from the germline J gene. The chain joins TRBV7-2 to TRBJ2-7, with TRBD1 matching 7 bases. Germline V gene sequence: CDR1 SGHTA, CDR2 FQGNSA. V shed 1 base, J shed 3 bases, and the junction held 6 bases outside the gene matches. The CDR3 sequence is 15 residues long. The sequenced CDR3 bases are TGTGCCAGCAGCTTAGTAGTGGGACAGAGCTACGAG. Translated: CASSLVVGQSYE. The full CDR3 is CASSLVVGQSYEQYF.

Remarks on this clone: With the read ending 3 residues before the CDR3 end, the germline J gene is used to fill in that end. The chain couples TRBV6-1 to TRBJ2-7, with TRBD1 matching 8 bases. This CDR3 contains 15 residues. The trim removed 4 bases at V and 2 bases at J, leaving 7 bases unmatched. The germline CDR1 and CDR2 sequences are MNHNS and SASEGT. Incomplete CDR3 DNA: TGTGCCAGCAGTGCTGGACAGGGTGCCCCCTACGAG. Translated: CASSAGQGAPYE. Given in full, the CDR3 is CASSAGQGAPYEQYF.

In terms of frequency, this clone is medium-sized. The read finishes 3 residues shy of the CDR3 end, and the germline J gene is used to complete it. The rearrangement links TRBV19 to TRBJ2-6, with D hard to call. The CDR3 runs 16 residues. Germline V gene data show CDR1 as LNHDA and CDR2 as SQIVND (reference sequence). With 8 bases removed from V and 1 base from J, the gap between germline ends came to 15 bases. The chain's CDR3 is CASVVTARSGANVLTF. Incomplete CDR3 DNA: TGTGCCAGTGTCGTTACCGCTAGGTCTGGGGCCAACGTC. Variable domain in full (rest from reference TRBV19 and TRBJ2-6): DGGITQSPKYLFRKEGQNVTLSCEQNLNHDAMYWYRQDPGQGLRLIYYSQIVNDFQKGDIAEGYSVSREKKESFPLTVTSAQKNPTAFYLCASVVTARSGANVLTFGAGSRLTVL.

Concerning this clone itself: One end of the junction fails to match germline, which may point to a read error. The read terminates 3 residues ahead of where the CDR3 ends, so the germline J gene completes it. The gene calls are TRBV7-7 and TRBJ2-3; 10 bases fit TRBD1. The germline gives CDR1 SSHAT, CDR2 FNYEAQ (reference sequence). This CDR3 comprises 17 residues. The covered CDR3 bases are TGTGCTAGCAGCTTCGGTAGACGGGACAGGGGACAAGAGACG. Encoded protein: CASSFGRRDRGQET. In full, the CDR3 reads CASSFGRRDRGQETQYF.

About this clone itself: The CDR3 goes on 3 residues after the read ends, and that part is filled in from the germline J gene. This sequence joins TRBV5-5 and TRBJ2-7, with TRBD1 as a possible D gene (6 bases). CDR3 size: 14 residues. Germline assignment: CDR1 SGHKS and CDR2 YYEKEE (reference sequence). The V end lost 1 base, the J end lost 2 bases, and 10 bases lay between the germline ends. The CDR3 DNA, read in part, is TGTGCCAGCAGCTTGCCGGACAGACCCTACGAG. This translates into CASSLPDRPYE. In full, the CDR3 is CASSLPDRPYEQYF.

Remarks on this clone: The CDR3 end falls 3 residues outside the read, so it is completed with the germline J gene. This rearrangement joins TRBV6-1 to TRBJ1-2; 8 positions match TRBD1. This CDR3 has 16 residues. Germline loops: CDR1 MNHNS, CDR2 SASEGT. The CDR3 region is CASSEGDRRSTDTYTF. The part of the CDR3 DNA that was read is TGTGCCAGCAGTGAAGGGGACAGGAGAAGCACAGATACC.

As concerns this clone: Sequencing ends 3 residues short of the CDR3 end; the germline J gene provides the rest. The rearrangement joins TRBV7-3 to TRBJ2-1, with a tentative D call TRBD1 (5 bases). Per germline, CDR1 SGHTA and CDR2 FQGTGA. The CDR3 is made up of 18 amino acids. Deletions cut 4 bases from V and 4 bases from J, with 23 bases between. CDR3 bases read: TGTGCCAGCAGCTCTCCCCCCCCAGGCACAGGTACATACAATGAG. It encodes CASSSPPPGTGTYNE. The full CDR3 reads CASSSPPPGTGTYNEQFF.

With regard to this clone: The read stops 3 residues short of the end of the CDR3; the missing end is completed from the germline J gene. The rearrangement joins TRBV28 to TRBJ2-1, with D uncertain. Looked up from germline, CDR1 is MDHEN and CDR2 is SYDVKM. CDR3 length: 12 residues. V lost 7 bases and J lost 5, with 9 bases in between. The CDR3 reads CASKGSNNEQFF. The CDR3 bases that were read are TGTGCCAGCAAAGGGTCAAACAATGAG.

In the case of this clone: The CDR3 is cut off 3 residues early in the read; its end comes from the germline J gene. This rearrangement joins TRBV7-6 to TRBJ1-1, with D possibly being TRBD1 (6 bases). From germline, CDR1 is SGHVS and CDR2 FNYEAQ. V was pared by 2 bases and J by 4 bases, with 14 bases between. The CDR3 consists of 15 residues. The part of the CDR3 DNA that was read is TGTGCCAGCAGCTTATCCCAGGGGTTAGGCACTGAA. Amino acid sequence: CASSLSQGLGTE. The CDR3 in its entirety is CASSLSQGLGTEAFF.

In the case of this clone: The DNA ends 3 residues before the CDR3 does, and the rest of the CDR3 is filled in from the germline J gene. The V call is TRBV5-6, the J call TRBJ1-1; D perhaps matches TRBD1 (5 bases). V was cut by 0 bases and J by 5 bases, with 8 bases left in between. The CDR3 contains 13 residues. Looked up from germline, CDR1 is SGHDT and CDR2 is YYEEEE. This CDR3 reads CASSLDQGTEAFF. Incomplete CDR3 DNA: TGTGCCAGCAGCTTGGATCAGGGAACTGAA. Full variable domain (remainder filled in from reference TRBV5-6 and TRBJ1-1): DAGVTQSPTHLIKTRGQQVTLRCSPKSGHDTVSWYQQALGQGPQFIFQYYEEEERQRGNFPDRFSGHQFPNYSSELNVNALLLGDSALYLCASSLDQGTEAFFGQGTRLTVV.

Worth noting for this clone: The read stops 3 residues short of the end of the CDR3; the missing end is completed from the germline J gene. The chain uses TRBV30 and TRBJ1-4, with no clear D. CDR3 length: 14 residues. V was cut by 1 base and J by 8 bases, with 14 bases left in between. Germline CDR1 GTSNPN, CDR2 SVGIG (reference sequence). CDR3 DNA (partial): TGTGCCTGGAGTGACTTTCTTATTACGGAAAAA. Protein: CAWSDFLITEK. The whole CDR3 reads CAWSDFLITEKLFF.

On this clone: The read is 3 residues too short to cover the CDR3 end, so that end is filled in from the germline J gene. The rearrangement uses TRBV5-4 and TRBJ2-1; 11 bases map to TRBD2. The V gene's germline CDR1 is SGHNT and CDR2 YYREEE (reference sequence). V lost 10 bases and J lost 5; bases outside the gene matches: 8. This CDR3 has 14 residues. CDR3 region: CAGLSGGAHNEQFF. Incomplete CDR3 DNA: TGTGCCGGACTTAGCGGGGGGGCCCACAATGAG.

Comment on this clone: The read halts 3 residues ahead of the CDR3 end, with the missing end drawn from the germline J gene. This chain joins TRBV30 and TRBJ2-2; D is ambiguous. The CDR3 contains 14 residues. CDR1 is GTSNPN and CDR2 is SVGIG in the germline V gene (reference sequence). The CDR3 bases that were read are TGTGCCTGGGAACGGCTTGCAACTAATGAAAAG. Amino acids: CAWERLATNEK. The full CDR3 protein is CAWERLATNEKLFF.

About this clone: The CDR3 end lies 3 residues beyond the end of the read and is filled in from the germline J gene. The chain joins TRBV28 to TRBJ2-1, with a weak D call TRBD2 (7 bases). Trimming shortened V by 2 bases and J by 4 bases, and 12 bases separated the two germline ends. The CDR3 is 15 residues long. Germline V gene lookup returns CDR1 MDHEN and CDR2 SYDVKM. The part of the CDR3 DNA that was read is TGTGCCAGCAGTTTAGGCGGGGGCAGGTACAATGAG. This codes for CASSLGGGRYNE. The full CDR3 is CASSLGGGRYNEQFF.

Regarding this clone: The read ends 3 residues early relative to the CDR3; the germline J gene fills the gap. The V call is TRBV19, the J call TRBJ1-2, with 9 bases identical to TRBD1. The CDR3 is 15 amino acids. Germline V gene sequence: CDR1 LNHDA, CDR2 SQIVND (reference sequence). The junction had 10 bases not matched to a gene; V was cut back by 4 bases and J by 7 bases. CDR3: CASSTQTGTGSGYTF. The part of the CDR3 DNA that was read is TGTGCCAGTAGTACCCAGACCGGGACAGGGAGTGGC.

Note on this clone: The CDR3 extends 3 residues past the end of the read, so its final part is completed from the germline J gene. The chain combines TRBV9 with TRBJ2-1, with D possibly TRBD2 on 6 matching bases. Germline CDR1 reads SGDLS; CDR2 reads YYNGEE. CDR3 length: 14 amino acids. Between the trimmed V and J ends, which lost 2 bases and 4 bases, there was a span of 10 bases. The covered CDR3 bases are TGTGCCAGCAGCGTGCGGGACTCGTACAATGAG. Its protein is CASSVRDSYNE. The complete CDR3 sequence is CASSVRDSYNEQFF.